The TCR beta chain under discussion was sequenced for a study of control samples from healthy donors and cancer patients. Method: immunoSEQ multiplex PCR; TCRdb's copy keeps in-frame clones and lacks some. Of over 150,000 clones detected, roughly 95% appear once; the ten largest clones hold about 0.94%. The CDR3 loop spans 11 amino acids. Germline V gives CDR1 GTSNPN, CDR2 SVGIG (reference sequence). Trimming stripped 5 bases from V and 8 bases from J, with 10 bases between. The receptor's source is a woman in her 30s in good health. The source material was blood. The chain joins TRBV30 to TRBJ2-1; TRBD2 might be the D (5 bases). The DNA for the CDR3 is TGTGCCTGGCGGGGATTGCATGAGCAGTTCTTC. Translation gives CAWRGLHEQFF.